The 5 T cell receptor beta chains presented below share a single source sample, sequenced in a study of blood T cell repertoires in COVID-19. Clones were sequenced by immunoSEQ multiplex PCR, and TCRdb holds only the in-frame ones, with some missing. The top ten hold around 2.1% of the sample, which has about 360,000 clones, 88% seen once. Sequencing was carried out using PBMCs or T cells enriched from blood (not recorded which). The source of these receptors is a woman aged 40 to 50 with acute COVID-19.

CDR3 amino acids: CASSLSQGSSYEQYF. The CDR3 nucleotides are TGTGCCAGCAGCTTGAGCCAGGGTAGCTCCTACGAGCAGTACTTC. This chain links TRBV7-8 with TRBJ2-7, with a weak D call TRBD1 (5 bases). The CDR3 is 15 amino acids. V lost 3 bases to trimming and J lost 0 bases, with 12 bases between them. Germline V gives CDR1 SGHVS, CDR2 FQNEAQ.

The genes are TRBV9 and TRBJ2-2; 10 bases line up with TRBD2. The J segment lost 1 base and the V segment lost 3 bases, leaving 3 bases of the junction unmatched. The CDR3 totals 16 residues. The germline CDR1 and CDR2 sequences are SGDLS and YYNGEE. The CDR3 DNA reads TGTGCCAGCAGCGGAGGACTAGCGGAGAACACCGGGGAGCTGTTTTTT. It is translated as CASSGGLAENTGELFF. Full variable domain (outside the CDR3, taken from reference TRBV9 and TRBJ2-2): DSGVTQTPKHLITATGQRVTLRCSPRSGDLSVYWYQQSLDQGLQFLIQYYNGEERAKGNILERFSAQQFPDLHSELNLSSLELGDSALYFCASSGGLAENTGELFFGEGSRLTVL.

The gene calls are TRBV3-1 (or the pseudogene TRBV3-2) and TRBJ1-2, with 9 bases lining up with TRBD1. Per the germline V gene, CDR1 is LGHDT and CDR2 is YNNKEL (reference sequence). Germline trimming cut 2 bases from V and 7 bases from J; bases unmatched to any gene: 11. This CDR3 is built from 16 residues. CDR3 DNA sequence: TGTGCCAGCAGCCAAAGGGGGGGGGACAGGGTTGGTGGCTACACCTTC. It encodes CASSQRGGDRVGGYTF.

The V call is TRBV3-1 (or the pseudogene TRBV3-2), the J call TRBJ2-7; D remains unclear. This CDR3 is built from 13 residues. V lost 1 base and J 4 bases, leaving 8 bases between the germline ends. Germline CDR1 is LGHDT and CDR2 is YNNKEL (reference sequence). Written as DNA, the CDR3 is TGTGCCAGCAGCCAAGCTTTATATTACGAGCAGTACTTC. Protein product: CASSQALYYEQYF.

This clone was recorded once. The CDR3, as DNA: TGTGCCAGCAGCCAAGATTTCACGGGCAATCAGCCCCAGCATTTT. It is translated as CASSQDFTGNQPQHF. This sequence joins TRBV3-1 (or the pseudogene TRBV3-2) and TRBJ1-5; D gene unclear. V was clipped by 0 bases and J by 2 bases, with 8 bases between them. The CDR3 sequence is 15 residues long. The germline gives CDR1 LGHDT, CDR2 YNNKEL (reference sequence).